This record looks at one TCR beta chain sequence and its context. Its target is unknown. The sample originates from a study of T cell responses to AZD1222 COVID-19 vaccine. Background on the study: Second-dose intervals near 4 or 12 weeks were combined. Study observations and caveats: Increases in Spike-specific TCR breadth and depth were seen after two AZD1222 doses. The reported proportion of spike-specific TCRs targeting unmutated variant regions was nearly half.

V gave up 5 bases and J gave up 6 bases, with 11 bases separating them. CDR1 LNHDA and CDR2 SQIVND come from the germline V gene (reference sequence). CDR3 size: 13 residues. Sequencing was performed with immunoSEQ multiplex PCR; in TCRdb, only in-frame clones are kept and a portion is missing. The table shows about 150,000 clones, with roughly 91% occurring only once. The V gene is TRBV19, the J gene TRBJ1-5, with D tentatively TRBD1 (5 bases). This TCR came from an adult in good health. Sample: peripheral blood, taken on day 0 of AZD1222 vaccination. This chain's CDR3 is CASSHQGFQPQHF. In nucleotides, the CDR3 is TGTGCCAGTAGTCATCAGGGTTTTCAGCCCCAGCATTTT.